This entry lists 27 T cell receptor beta chains sequenced from one sample in a study of PD-1 blockade in classical Hodgkin lymphoma. The time point is: cycle 4 day 1 (C4D1), after about 6 weeks of nivolumab. Relapse was seen in all patients after autologous stem cell transplantation, and brentuximab vedotin exposure was variable. From thawed PBMCs, CD4+ T cells were purified using magnetic negative selection. Assay: immunoSEQ multiplex PCR; the TCRdb copy retains only in-frame clones and omits some. The data hold 30,000 to 40,000 clones, with approximately 90% observed a single time. Sequenced material: CD4+ T cells from blood, taken before the fourth cycle of nivolumab. All receptors derive from a human donor with classical Hodgkin lymphoma.

The chain carries TRBV6-1 and TRBJ2-7; weak D call: TRBD2 (6 bases). V lost 4 bases and J 2 bases, leaving 21 bases between the germline ends. The CDR3 totals 17 residues. Germline CDR1 MNHNS, CDR2 SASEGT. This CDR3 reads CASSGWAGGLFAYEQYF. CDR3 nucleotide sequence: TGTGCCAGCAGTGGGTGGGCCGGGGGACTTTTCGCCTACGAGCAGTACTTC.

J is TRBJ1-1 and V is TRBV19, with D perhaps matching TRBD1 (6 bases). CDR3 length equals 14 residues. Per the germline V gene, CDR1 is LNHDA and CDR2 is SQIVND (reference sequence). The V gene lost 8 bases and the J gene lost 1 base, with 14 bases spanning the gap. The CDR3, as DNA: TGTGCCAGTGTCCCGGACAGCACGAACACTGAAGCTTTCTTT. Amino acids: CASVPDSTNTEAFF.

The chain has TRBV5-6 and TRBJ2-7; TRBD2 aligns across 9 bases. This CDR3 contains 15 residues. Looked up from germline, CDR1 is SGHDT and CDR2 is YYEEEE. Trimming at V came to 0 bases and at J to 3 bases, leaving 4 bases not matched to a gene. CDR3 bases: TGTGCCAGCAGCTTGGGAGGACTAGCGATCTACGAGCAGTACTTC. Amino acids: CASSLGGLAIYEQYF.

This chain links TRBV27 with TRBJ2-7; TRBD2 is a possible D gene (5 bases). The CDR3 is 13 amino acids. Germline V gene lookup returns CDR1 MNHEY and CDR2 SMNVEV (reference sequence). With 3 bases removed from V and 3 bases from J, the gap between germline ends came to 9 bases. As DNA, the CDR3 is TGTGCCAGCAGTTTGATCCGGGGCTACGAGCAGTACTTC. This gives the protein CASSLIRGYEQYF.

V usage is TRBV6-5 and J usage is TRBJ1-1; TRBD1 aligns across 8 bases. The CDR3 totals 15 residues. V lost 4 bases, J lost 3 bases, and 7 bases stayed unmatched. Germline V lookup: CDR1 MNHEY, CDR2 SVGAGI. CDR3 sequence: CASSSPGQAYTEAFF. CDR3 sequence (DNA): TGTGCCAGCAGTTCCCCGGGACAGGCTTACACTGAAGCTTTCTTT.

This chain connects TRBV19 to TRBJ1-5; D perhaps matches TRBD1 (6 bases). Germline CDR1 reads LNHDA; CDR2 reads SQIVND (reference sequence). The ends were cut back, 5 bases at V and 6 bases at J, with 14 bases in the middle. The CDR3 is 14 amino acids. Written as DNA, the CDR3 is TGTGCCAGTAGTGGGACATTAGGTCGTCAGCCCCAGCATTTT. This codes for CASSGTLGRQPQHF. Based on the CDR3 plus reference TRBV19 and TRBJ1-5, the full variable domain is DGGITQSPKYLFRKEGQNVTLSCEQNLNHDAMYWYRQDPGQGLRLIYYSQIVNDFQKGDIAEGYSVSREKKESFPLTVTSAQKNPTAFYLCASSGTLGRQPQHFGDGTRLSIL.

The gene calls are TRBV5-1 and TRBJ1-2; D ambiguous. Trimming stripped 0 bases from V and 0 bases from J, with 6 bases between. Germline values: CDR1 SGHRS, CDR2 YFSETQ. This CDR3 is 14 amino acids long. As DNA, the CDR3 is TGCGCCAGCAGCTTGGGACGGCCTAACTATGGCTACACCTTC. It specifies CASSLGRPNYGYTF.

This chain joins TRBV16 and TRBJ2-7; 10 bases match TRBD1. The V gene's germline CDR1 is KGHSY and CDR2 FQNENV. J was trimmed by 6 bases and V by 1 base; bases with no gene match: 9. The CDR3 contains 16 residues. CDR3 in DNA: TGTGCCAGCAGCCAATTCCCCGGGACAGGGGTAATCGAGCAGTACTTC. Translated: CASSQFPGTGVIEQYF.

The chain carries TRBV6-1 and TRBJ1-2; 8 positions agree with TRBD1. J was trimmed by 7 bases and V by 4 bases; bases with no gene match: 5. The CDR3 totals 13 residues. Germline values: CDR1 MNHNS, CDR2 SASEGT. CDR3 sequence reads: CASSGQGRGGYTF. In nucleotides, the CDR3 is TGTGCCAGCAGTGGACAGGGGCGGGGTGGCTACACCTTC.

The rearrangement uses TRBV4-1 and TRBJ2-5; no clear D gene. The CDR3 spans 13 residues. Germline-derived CDR1 and CDR2 are MGHRA and YSYEKL. With 1 base removed from V and 5 bases from J, the gap between germline ends came to 8 bases. CDR3: CASSQVLGETQYF. CDR3 coding DNA: TGCGCCAGCAGCCAAGTTTTGGGGGAGACCCAGTACTTC.

The chain joins TRBV6-1 to TRBJ2-5; D ambiguous. The CDR3 is 14 residues long. Trimming pared 3 bases from V and 5 bases from J, leaving 13 bases between. Per the germline V gene, CDR1 is MNHNS and CDR2 is SASEGT. CDR3 region: CASSDPVARETQYF. DNA for the CDR3: TGTGCCAGCAGTGACCCGGTGGCTAGGGAGACCCAGTACTTC.

The V and J genes are TRBV4-2 and TRBJ2-5; D might be TRBD2 (5 bases). Judging by the DNA end, TRBJ2-7 fits better; the J call may be wrong. The CDR3 is made up of 16 amino acids. CDR1 and CDR2 (germline): LGHNA, YNFKEQ. As DNA, the CDR3 is TGTGCCAGCAGCCAAGATAATGCGGAGGTCTCCTACGAGCAGTACTTC. It yields the protein CASSQDNAEVSYEQYF.

V is TRBV30 and J is TRBJ1-3; no definite D call. The germline gives CDR1 GTSNPN, CDR2 SVGIG (reference sequence). This CDR3 spans 16 amino acids. The V and J ends lost 0 bases and 2 bases respectively, with 14 bases between them. The CDR3 DNA reads TGTGCCTGGAGTGTACGAATCGGCAGGACTGGAAACACCATATATTTT. Encoded protein: CAWSVRIGRTGNTIYF.

V gene TRBV19 combines with J gene TRBJ1-4; no reliable D call. The CDR3 totals 14 residues. Germline assignment: CDR1 LNHDA and CDR2 SQIVND (reference sequence). V lost 8 bases and J lost 2, with 12 bases in between. This chain's CDR3 is CASALRTTNEKLFF. The CDR3 region has the DNA TGTGCCAGTGCCTTGAGGACGACTAATGAAAAACTGTTTTTT.

The chain links TRBV2 to TRBJ1-5; D may be TRBD1 (6 bases). The length of the CDR3 is 15 residues. Germline CDR1 is SNHLY and CDR2 is FYNNEI. Trimming took 5 bases from V and 6 from J, leaving 17 bases between them. The CDR3 DNA reads as TGTGCCAGCAGTCCGAGGACAGCGGATACTCAGCCCCAGCATTTT. Encoded protein: CASSPRTADTQPQHF.

This sequence joins TRBV9 and TRBJ2-1, with no clear D. CDR1 and CDR2 from the germline V gene are SGDLS and YYNGEE. This CDR3 region has 14 residues. Trimming pared 2 bases from V and 4 bases from J, leaving 10 bases between. The DNA for the CDR3 is TGTGCCAGCAGCGTTCAACCCGGGTACAATGAGCAGTTCTTC. Translation gives CASSVQPGYNEQFF.

This clone has just one count. The genes are TRBV7-9 and TRBJ2-1; no reliable D call. This CDR3 spans 14 amino acids. Germline CDR1 is SEHNR and CDR2 is FQNEAQ (reference sequence). V gave up 0 bases and J gave up 2 bases, with 5 bases separating them. CDR3: CASSLAIAYNEQFF. The CDR3 DNA reads as TGTGCCAGCAGCTTAGCGATCGCCTACAATGAGCAGTTCTTC.

This rearrangement joins TRBV30 to TRBJ1-5; 8 nucleotides line up with TRBD1. The germline gives CDR1 GTSNPN, CDR2 SVGIG (reference sequence). V shed 7 bases, J shed 5 bases, and the junction held 7 bases outside the gene matches. The CDR3 consists of 13 residues. The DNA for the CDR3 is TGTGCCTACGGACAGGGACGCCATCAGCCCCAGCATTTT. It yields the protein CAYGQGRHQPQHF.

This clone has just one count. V and J are TRBV5-1 and TRBJ2-5; TRBD1 matches at 7 bases. V lost 3 bases and J lost 4; bases outside the gene matches: 9. CDR1 is SGHRS and CDR2 is YFSETQ in the germline V gene. CDR3 length: 15 amino acids. DNA of the CDR3: TGCGCCAGCAGCTGGACCCCAGGGGGACCAGAGACCCAGTACTTC. Residues: CASSWTPGGPETQYF.

The V and J genes are TRBV11-3 and TRBJ1-1; D unclear. The germline CDR1 and CDR2 sequences are SGHNT and YENEEA. The CDR3 has 13 residues. Trimming removed 4 bases at V and 0 bases at J, with 6 bases between. CDR3 DNA sequence: TGTGCCAGCAGCTCTGGAGTGAACACTGAAGCTTTCTTT. Translated: CASSSGVNTEAFF.

The chain combines TRBV28 with TRBJ1-4, with D hard to call. Between the trimmed V and J ends, which lost 8 bases and 5 bases, there was a span of 12 bases. Germline V CDR1 and CDR2: MDHEN, SYDVKM. The CDR3 sequence is 13 residues long. The CDR3 bases are TGTGCCAGCTCGTACGGTCGGAATGAAAAACTGTTTTTT. Translation: CASSYGRNEKLFF.

This chain links TRBV19 with TRBJ2-3; D remains unclear. This CDR3 has 13 amino acids. Germline CDR1 is LNHDA and CDR2 is SQIVND (reference sequence). The V end lost 5 bases, the J end lost 4 bases, and 10 bases lay between the germline ends. The CDR3, as DNA: TGTGCCAGTAGTGTTGTACGGGCAGATACGCAGTATTTT. Protein: CASSVVRADTQYF.

The chain combines TRBV9 with TRBJ2-7; TRBD2 agrees at 9 bases. Germline loops: CDR1 SGDLS, CDR2 YYNGEE. The V segment lost 0 bases and the J segment 2 bases; nucleotides outside the gene matches: 6. CDR3 size: 16 residues. Here the CDR3 reads CASSVEGAGGPYEQYF. CDR3 DNA sequence: TGTGCCAGCAGCGTAGAAGGAGCGGGAGGCCCCTACGAGCAGTACTTC.

J is TRBJ2-1 and V is TRBV7-9, with D possibly TRBD2 on 6 matching bases. Germline CDR1 and CDR2: SEHNR and FQNEAQ (reference sequence). The V and J ends lost 5 bases and 6 bases respectively, with 14 bases between them. This CDR3 region has 14 residues. CDR3 protein: CASSSRLESNEQFF. CDR3 DNA sequence: TGTGCCAGCAGCAGCAGACTAGAGTCCAATGAGCAGTTCTTC.

This rearrangement joins TRBV7-8 to TRBJ2-1, with D perhaps TRBD2 (7 bases). Trimming took 6 bases from V and 5 from J, leaving 20 bases between them. CDR3 length equals 16 residues. CDR1 and CDR2 from the germline V gene are SGHVS and FQNEAQ. CDR3 sequence (DNA): TGTGCCAGCAGTACTCGGGGGGCCCCCCGTGACAATGAGCAGTTCTTC. Amino acid sequence: CASSTRGAPRDNEQFF.

J is TRBJ2-5 and V is TRBV7-2, with TRBD1 matching over 9 bases. Unmatched junction bases numbered 12, after V lost 4 bases and J lost 9 bases. Germline V CDR1 and CDR2: SGHTA, FQGNSA. This CDR3 has 15 amino acids. CDR3 in DNA: TGTGCCAGCAGCTCTCGGGACAGGGCTTTAAAGGCCCAGTACTTC. It yields the protein CASSSRDRALKAQYF.

The V call is TRBV6-1, the J call TRBJ1-1; D is possibly TRBD1 (5 bases). CDR3 length: 18 amino acids. In germline, CDR1 is MNHNS, CDR2 SASEGT. V lost 4 bases and J lost 4, with 25 bases in between. As DNA, the CDR3 is TGTGCCAGCAGTGTGGCGGGGCGCGGGCCCTTTCGAACCACTGAAGCTTTCTTT. Protein: CASSVAGRGPFRTTEAFF.